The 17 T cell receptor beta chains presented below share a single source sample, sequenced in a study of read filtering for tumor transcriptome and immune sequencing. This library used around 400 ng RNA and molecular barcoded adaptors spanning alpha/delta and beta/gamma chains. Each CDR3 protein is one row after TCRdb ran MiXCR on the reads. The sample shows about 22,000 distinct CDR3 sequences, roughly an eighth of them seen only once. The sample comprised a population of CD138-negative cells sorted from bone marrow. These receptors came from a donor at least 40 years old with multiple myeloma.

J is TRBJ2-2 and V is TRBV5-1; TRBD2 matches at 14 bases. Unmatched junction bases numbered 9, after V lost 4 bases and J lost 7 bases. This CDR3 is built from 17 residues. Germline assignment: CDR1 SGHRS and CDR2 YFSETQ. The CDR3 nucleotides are TGCGCCAGCAGCCCTCGACTAGCGGGAGGGCCGGGCGGGGAGCTGTTTTTT. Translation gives CASSPRLAGGPGGELFF.

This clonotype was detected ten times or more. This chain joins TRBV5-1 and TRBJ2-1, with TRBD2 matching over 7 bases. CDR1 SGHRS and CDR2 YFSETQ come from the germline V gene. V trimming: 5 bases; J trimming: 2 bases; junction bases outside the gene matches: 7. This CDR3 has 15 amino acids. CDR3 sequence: CASSFSGPTYNEQFF. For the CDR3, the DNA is TGCGCCAGCAGTTTTAGCGGGCCGACCTACAATGAGCAGTTCTTC.

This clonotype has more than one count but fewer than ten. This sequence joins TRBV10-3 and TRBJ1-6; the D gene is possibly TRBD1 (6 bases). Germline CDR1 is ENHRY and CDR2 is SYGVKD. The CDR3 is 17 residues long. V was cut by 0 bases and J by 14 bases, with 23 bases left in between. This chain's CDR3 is CAISESTRTEALDTLHF. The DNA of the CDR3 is TGTGCCATCAGTGAGTCGACTAGGACAGAAGCACTGGATACCCTCCACTTT.

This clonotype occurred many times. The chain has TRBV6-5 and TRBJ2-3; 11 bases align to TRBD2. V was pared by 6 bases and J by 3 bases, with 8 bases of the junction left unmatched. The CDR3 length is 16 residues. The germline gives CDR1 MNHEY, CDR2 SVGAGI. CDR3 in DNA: TGTGCCAGCAGCCCCACTAGCGGGAGCGGAACAGATACGCAGTATTTT. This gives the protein CASSPTSGSGTDTQYF.

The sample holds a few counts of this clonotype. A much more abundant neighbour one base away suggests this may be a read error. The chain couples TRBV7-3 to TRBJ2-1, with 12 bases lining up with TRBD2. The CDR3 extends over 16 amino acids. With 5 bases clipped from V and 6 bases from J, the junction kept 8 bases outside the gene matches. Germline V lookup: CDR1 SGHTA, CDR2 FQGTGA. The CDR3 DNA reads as TGTGCCAGCAGCAGAGACGGACTAGCGGGATCCAATGAGCAGTTCTTC. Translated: CASSRDGLAGSNEQFF.

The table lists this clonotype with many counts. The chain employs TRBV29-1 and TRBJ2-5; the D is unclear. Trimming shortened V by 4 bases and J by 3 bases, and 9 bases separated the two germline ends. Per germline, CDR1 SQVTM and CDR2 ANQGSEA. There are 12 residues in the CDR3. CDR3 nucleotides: TGCAGCGTTGCGGCGGTGGAAGAGACCCAGTACTTC. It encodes CSVAAVEETQYF.

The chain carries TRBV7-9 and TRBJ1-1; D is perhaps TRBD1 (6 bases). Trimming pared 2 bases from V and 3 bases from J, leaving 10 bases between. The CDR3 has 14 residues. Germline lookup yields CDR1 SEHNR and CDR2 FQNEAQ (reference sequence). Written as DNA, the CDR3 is TGTGCCAGCAGCTTACAGGACAGCCACACTGAAGCTTTCTTT. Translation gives CASSLQDSHTEAFF.

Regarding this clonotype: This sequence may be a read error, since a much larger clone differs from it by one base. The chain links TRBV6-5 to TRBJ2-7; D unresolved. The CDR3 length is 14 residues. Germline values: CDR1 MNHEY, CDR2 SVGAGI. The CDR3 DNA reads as TGTGCCAGCAGTTACTCGGTCGGAACCTACGGGCAGTACTTC. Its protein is CASSYSVGTYGQYF.

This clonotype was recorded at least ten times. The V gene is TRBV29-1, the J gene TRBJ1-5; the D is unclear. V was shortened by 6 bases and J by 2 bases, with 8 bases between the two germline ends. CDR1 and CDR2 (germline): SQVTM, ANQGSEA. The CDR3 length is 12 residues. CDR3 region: CSVAWGNQPQHF. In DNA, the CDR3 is TGCAGCGTCGCTTGGGGCAATCAGCCCCAGCATTTT. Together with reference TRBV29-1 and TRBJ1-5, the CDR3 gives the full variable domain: SAVISQKPSRDICQRGTSLTIQCQVDSQVTMMFWYRQQPGQSLTLIATANQGSEATYESGFVIDKFPISRPNLTFSTLTVSNMSPEDSSIYLCSVAWGNQPQHFGDGTRLSIL.

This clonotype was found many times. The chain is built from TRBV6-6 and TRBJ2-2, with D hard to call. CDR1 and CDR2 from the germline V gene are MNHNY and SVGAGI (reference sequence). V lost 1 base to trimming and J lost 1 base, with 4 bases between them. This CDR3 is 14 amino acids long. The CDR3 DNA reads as TGTGCCAGCAGTTACTGGGGGAACACCGGGGAGCTGTTTTTT. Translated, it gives CASSYWGNTGELFF.

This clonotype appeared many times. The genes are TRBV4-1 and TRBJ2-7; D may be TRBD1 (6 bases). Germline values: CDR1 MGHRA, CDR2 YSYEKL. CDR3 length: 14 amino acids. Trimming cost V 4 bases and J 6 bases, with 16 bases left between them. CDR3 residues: CASSLQQGMGEQYF. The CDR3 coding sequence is TGCGCCAGCAGCCTGCAACAGGGTATGGGCGAGCAGTACTTC.

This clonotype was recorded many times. In nucleotides, the CDR3 is TGTGCCAGCTTATCGTTTTACGGCGAGGAGCTGTTTTTT. Translation gives CASLSFYGEELFF. The V call is TRBV7-9, the J call TRBJ2-2; D is unresolved. The CDR3 loop spans 13 amino acids. Looked up from germline, CDR1 is SEHNR and CDR2 is FQNEAQ (reference sequence). The V end lost 8 bases, the J end lost 10 bases, and 17 bases lay between the germline ends.

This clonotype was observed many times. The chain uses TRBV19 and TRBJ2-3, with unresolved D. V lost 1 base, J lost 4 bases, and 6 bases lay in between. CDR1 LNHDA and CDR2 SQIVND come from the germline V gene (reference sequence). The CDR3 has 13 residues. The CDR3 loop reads CASSIVPADTQYF. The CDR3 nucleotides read TGTGCCAGTAGTATAGTCCCGGCAGATACGCAGTATTTT.

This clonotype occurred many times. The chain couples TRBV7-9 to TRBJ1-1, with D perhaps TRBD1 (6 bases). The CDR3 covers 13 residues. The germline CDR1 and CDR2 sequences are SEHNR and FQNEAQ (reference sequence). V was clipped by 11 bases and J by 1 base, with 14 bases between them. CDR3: CAGVRGGNTEAFF. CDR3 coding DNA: TGTGCCGGAGTTAGGGGGGGGAACACTGAAGCTTTCTTT.

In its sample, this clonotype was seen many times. DNA for the CDR3: TGTGCCATAGGGACTAGCGTAAACAATGAGCAGTTCTTC. It specifies CAIGTSVNNEQFF. The chain is built from TRBV10-3 and TRBJ2-1, with TRBD2 matching over 10 bases. Germline V gene lookup returns CDR1 ENHRY and CDR2 SYGVKD. V lost 9 bases and J lost 5; bases outside the gene matches: 4. This CDR3 has 13 amino acids.

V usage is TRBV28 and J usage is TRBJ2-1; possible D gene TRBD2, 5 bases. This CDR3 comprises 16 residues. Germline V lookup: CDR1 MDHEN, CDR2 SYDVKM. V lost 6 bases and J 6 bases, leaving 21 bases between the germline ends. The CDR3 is CASRPVRGPVGNEQFF. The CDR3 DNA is TGTGCCAGCAGACCCGTTAGAGGGCCAGTCGGCAATGAGCAGTTCTTC.

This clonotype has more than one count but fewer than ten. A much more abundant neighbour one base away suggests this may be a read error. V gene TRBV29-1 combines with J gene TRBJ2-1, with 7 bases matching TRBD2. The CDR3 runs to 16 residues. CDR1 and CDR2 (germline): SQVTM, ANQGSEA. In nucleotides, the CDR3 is TGCAGCGTTGAGAGTATAGGACTAGAGGCGGTCAATGCGCAGTTCTTC. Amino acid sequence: CSVESIGLEAVNAQFF.